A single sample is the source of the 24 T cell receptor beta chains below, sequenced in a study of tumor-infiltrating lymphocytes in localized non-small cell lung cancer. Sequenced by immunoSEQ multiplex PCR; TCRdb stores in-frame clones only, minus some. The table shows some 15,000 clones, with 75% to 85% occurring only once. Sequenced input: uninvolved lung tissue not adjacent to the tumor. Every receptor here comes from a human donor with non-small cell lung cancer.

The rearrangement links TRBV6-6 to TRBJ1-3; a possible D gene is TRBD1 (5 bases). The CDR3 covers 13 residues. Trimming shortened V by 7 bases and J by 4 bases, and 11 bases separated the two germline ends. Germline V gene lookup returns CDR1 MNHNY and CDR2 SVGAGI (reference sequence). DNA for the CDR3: TGTGCCAGCAACCCAGGGAACGGAAACACCATATATTTT. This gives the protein CASNPGNGNTIYF.

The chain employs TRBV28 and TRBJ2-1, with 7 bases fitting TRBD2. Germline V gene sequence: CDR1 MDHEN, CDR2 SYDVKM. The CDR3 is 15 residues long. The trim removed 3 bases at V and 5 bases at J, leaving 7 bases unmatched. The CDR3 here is CASSFGGLRHNEQFF. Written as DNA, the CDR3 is TGTGCCAGCAGTTTTGGGGGACTACGTCACAATGAGCAGTTCTTC.

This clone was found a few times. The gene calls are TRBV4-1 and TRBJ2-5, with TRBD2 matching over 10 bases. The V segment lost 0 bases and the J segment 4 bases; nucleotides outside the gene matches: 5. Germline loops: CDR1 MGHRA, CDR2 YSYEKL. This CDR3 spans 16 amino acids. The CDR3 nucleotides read TGCGCCAGCAGCCAAGAATACCTAGCGGGAGTAGAGACCCAGTACTTC. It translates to CASSQEYLAGVETQYF.

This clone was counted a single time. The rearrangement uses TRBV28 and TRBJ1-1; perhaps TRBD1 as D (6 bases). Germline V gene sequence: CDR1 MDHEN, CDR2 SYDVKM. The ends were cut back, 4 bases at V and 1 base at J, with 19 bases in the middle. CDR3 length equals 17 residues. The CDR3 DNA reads TGTGCCAGCAGTTGGCCTTGGGGGGCAAAAGGGAACACTGAAGCTTTCTTT. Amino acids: CASSWPWGAKGNTEAFF.

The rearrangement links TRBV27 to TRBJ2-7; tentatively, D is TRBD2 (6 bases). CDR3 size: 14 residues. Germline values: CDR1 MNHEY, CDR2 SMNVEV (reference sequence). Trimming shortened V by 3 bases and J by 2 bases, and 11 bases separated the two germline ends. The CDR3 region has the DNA TGTGCCAGCAGTTTTTCGCGGGGAACCTACGAGCAGTACTTC. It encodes CASSFSRGTYEQYF.

CDR3 loop: CASSRGSTYNEQFF. CDR3 coding DNA: TGCGCCAGCAGTCGCGGGAGTACCTACAATGAGCAGTTCTTC. The chain couples TRBV10-2 to TRBJ2-1, with 7 bases fitting TRBD2. The germline V gene has CDR1 WSHSY and CDR2 SAAADI. The CDR3 contains 14 residues. V was pared by 5 bases and J by 2 bases, with 3 bases of the junction left unmatched.

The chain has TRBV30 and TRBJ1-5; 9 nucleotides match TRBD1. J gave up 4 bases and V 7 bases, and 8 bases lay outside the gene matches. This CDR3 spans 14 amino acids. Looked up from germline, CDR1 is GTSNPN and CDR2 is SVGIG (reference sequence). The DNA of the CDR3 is TGTGCCTTTTTGGACAGGGGAGGGAATCAGCCCCAGCATTTT. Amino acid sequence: CAFLDRGGNQPQHF. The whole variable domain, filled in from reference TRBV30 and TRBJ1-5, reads SQTIHQWPATLVQPVGSPLSLECTVEGTSNPNLYWYRQAAGRGLQLLFYSVGIGQISSEVPQNLSASRPQDRQFILSSKKLLLSDSGFYLCAFLDRGGNQPQHFGDGTRLSIL.

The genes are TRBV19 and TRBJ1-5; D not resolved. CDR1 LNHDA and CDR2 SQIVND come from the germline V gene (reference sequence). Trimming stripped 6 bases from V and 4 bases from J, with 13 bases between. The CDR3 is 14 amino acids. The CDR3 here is CASRNTGRNQPQHF. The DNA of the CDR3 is TGTGCCAGTAGAAACACGGGCCGAAATCAGCCCCAGCATTTT.

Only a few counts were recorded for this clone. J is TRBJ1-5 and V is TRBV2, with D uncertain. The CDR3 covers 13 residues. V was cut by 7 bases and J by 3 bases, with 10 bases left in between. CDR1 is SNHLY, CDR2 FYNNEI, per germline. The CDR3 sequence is CASNKENNQPQHF. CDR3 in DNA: TGTGCCAGCAACAAGGAGAACAATCAGCCCCAGCATTTT.

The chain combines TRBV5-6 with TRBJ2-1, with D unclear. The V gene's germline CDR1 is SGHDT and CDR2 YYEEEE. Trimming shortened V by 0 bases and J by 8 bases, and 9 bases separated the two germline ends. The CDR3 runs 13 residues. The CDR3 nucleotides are TGTGCCAGCAGCTTGGGTGGGGAAGATGAGCAGTTCTTC. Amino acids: CASSLGGEDEQFF.

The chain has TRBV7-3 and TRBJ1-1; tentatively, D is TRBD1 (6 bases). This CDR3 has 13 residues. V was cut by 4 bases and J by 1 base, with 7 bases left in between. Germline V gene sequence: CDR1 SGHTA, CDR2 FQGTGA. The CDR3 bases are TGTGCCAGCAGCTCGACAGGGAACACTGAAGCTTTCTTT. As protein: CASSSTGNTEAFF.

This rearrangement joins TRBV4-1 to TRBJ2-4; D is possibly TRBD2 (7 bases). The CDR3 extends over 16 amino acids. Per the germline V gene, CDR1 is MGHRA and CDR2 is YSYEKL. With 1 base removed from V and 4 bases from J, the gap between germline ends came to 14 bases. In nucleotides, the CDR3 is TGCGCCAGCAGCCAAGTTGGGGGGGGCGGTAAAAACATTCAGTACTTC. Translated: CASSQVGGGGKNIQYF.

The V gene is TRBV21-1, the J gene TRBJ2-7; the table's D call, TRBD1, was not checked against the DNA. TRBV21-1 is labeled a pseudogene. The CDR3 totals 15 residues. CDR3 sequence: CASTKSQGVSYEQYF. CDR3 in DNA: TGTGCCAGCACCAAATCTCAAGGGGTTTCCTACGAGCAGTACTTC.

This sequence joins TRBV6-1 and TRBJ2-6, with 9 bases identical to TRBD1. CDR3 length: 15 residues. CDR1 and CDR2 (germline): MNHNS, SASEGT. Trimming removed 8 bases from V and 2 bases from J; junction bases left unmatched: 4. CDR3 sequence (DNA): TGTGCCAGCTCCAGGGACAGGGCTGGGGCCAACGTCCTGACTTTC. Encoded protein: CASSRDRAGANVLTF.

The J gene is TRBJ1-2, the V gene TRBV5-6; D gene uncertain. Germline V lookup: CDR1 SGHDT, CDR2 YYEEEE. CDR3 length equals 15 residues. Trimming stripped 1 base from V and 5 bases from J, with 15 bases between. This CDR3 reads CASSLRHSGIYGYTF. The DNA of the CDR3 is TGTGCCAGCAGCTTGAGACACTCGGGGATTTATGGCTACACCTTC.

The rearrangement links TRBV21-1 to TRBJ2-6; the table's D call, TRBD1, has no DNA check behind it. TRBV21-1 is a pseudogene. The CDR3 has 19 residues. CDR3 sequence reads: CASSKRPAGTFPGANVLTF. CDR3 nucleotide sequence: TGTGCCAGCAGCAAAAGACCGGCAGGGACATTCCCTGGGGCCAACGTCCTGACTTTC.

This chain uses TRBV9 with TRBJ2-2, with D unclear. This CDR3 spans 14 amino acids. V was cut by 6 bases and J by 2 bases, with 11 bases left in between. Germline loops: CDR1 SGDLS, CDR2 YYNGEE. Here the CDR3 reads CASTAGPNTGELFF. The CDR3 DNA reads TGTGCCAGCACGGCAGGACCAAACACCGGGGAGCTGTTTTTT.

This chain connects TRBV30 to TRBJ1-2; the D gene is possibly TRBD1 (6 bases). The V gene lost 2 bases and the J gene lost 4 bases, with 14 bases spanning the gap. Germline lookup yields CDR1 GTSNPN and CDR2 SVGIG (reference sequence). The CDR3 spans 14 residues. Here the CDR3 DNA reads TGTGCCTGGAGTAGGGGGGGGGCCCCCTATGGCTACACCTTC. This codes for CAWSRGGAPYGYTF.

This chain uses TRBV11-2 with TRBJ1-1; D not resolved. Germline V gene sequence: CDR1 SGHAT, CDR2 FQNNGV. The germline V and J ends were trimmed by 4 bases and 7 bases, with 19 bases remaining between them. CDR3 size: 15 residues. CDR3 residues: CASSSQSTSPGEAFF. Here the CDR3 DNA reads TGTGCCAGCAGCTCACAGTCCACATCTCCCGGTGAAGCTTTCTTT.

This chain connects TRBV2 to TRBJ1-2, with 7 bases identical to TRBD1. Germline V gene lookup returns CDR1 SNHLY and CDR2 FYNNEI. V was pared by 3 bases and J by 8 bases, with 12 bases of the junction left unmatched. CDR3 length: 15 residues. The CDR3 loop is CASSEVGTARRGYTF. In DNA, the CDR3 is TGTGCCAGCAGTGAGGTCGGGACAGCCAGGAGAGGCTACACCTTC.

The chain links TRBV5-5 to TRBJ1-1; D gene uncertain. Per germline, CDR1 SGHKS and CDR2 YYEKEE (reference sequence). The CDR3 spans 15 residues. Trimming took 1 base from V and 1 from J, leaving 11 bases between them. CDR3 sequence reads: CASSLNPTANTEAFF. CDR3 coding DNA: TGTGCCAGCAGCTTGAATCCTACAGCGAACACTGAAGCTTTCTTT.

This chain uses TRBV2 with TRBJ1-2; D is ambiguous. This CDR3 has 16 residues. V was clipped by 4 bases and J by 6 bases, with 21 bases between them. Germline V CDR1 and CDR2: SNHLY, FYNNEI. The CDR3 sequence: CASSVSWFERSNGYTF. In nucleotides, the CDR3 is TGTGCCAGCAGTGTAAGTTGGTTCGAACGCTCCAATGGCTACACCTTC.

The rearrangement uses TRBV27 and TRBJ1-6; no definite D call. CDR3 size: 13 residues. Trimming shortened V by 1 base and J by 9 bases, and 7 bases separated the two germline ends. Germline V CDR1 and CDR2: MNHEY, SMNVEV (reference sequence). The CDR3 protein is CASSLWASSPLHF. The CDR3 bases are TGTGCCAGCAGTTTATGGGCCAGTTCACCCCTCCACTTT.

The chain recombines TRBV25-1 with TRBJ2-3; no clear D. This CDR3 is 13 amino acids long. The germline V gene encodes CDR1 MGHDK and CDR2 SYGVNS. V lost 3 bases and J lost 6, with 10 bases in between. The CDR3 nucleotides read TGTGCCAGCAGTGACCATAGGCGGGATACGCAGTATTTT. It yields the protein CASSDHRRDTQYF.